Below are 21 T cell receptor beta chains sequenced from a single sample in a study of cytomegalovirus exposure and HLA in healthy donors. 13 Jbeta primers and 60 Vbeta primers were used for the PCR. Sequencing was performed with immunoSEQ multiplex PCR; in TCRdb, only in-frame clones are kept and a portion is missing. This table holds more than 95,000 clones, 65% to 80% found once. Sequenced sample: PBMCs. The origin of the receptors is a woman younger than 30 in good health and CMV-seropositive.

The genes are TRBV19 and TRBJ2-7; perhaps TRBD2 as D (6 bases). The germline V and J ends were trimmed by 6 bases and 4 bases, with 19 bases remaining between them. The germline V gene encodes CDR1 LNHDA and CDR2 SQIVND (reference sequence). The CDR3 extends over 15 amino acids. The CDR3 DNA follows: TGTGCCAGTAGCAATAACTGGGACTCACAATACGAGCAGTACTTC. This gives the protein CASSNNWDSQYEQYF.

The chain links TRBV10-3 to TRBJ1-5; TRBD1 matches at 11 bases. The CDR3 is 15 amino acids. Germline CDR1 reads ENHRY; CDR2 reads SYGVKD. With 6 bases clipped from V and 2 bases from J, the junction kept 3 bases outside the gene matches. In DNA form, the CDR3 reads TGTGCCATCAGGGACAGGGGGCTGGGCAATCAGCCCCAGCATTTT. Protein: CAIRDRGLGNQPQHF.

In DNA form, the CDR3 reads TGTGCCAGCAGCGAGCGGGGTGAGCAGTTCTTC. Translated: CASSERGEQFF. The chain joins TRBV9 to TRBJ2-1; 7 bases line up with TRBD2. V lost 3 bases and J lost 9; bases outside the gene matches: 0. Germline lookup yields CDR1 SGDLS and CDR2 YYNGEE. The CDR3 spans 11 residues.

The chain couples TRBV7-7 to TRBJ2-5, with 9 bases aligning to TRBD2. CDR1 and CDR2 from the germline V gene are SSHAT and FNYEAQ (reference sequence). V shed 2 bases and J 2 bases; nucleotides not matched to a gene: 3. This CDR3 comprises 15 residues. The CDR3 loop reads CASSLSGGPQETQYF. The CDR3 nucleotides are TGTGCCAGCAGCTTAAGCGGGGGGCCACAAGAGACCCAGTACTTC.

This rearrangement joins TRBV10-3 to TRBJ2-1; 8 bases line up with TRBD1. The CDR3 extends over 15 amino acids. Per germline, CDR1 ENHRY and CDR2 SYGVKD. The V gene end was trimmed by 10 bases and the J gene end by 7 bases; junction bases not matched to a gene: 15. The DNA of the CDR3 is TGTGCCACGGTGGGGTCCGACAGGGGATTTAATGAGCAGTTCTTC. Translated, it gives CATVGSDRGFNEQFF.

The chain carries TRBV27 and TRBJ2-7; the match to TRBD2 covers 9 bases. V was clipped by 7 bases and J by 6 bases; unmatched bases: 10. The germline CDR1 and CDR2 sequences are MNHEY and SMNVEV (reference sequence). CDR3 length: 14 amino acids. The CDR3 protein is CASTETSGFGEQYF. In nucleotides, the CDR3 is TGTGCCAGCACCGAGACTAGCGGTTTCGGCGAGCAGTACTTC.

The rearrangement uses TRBV5-4 and TRBJ2-1; 7 bases line up with TRBD1. CDR3 length: 15 residues. V was clipped by 5 bases and J by 4 bases; unmatched bases: 9. CDR1 and CDR2 from the germline V gene are SGHNT and YYREEE (reference sequence). Here the CDR3 DNA reads TGTGCCAGCAGGCCGACCGGGACAGTATACAATGAGCAGTTCTTC. Protein product: CASRPTGTVYNEQFF.

V and J are TRBV7-6 and TRBJ2-2, with D uncertain. This CDR3 is 14 amino acids long. Between the trimmed V and J ends, which lost 2 bases and 6 bases, there was a span of 10 bases. Germline loops: CDR1 SGHVS, CDR2 FNYEAQ. The CDR3 nucleotides read TGTGCCAGCAGCTTACCTTTAGCCGCCGGGGAGCTGTTTTTT. Protein product: CASSLPLAAGELFF.

V usage is TRBV6-5 and J usage is TRBJ1-1, with 8 bases that match TRBD1. Trimming took 2 bases from V and 7 from J; bases not matched to a gene: 6. Germline CDR1 and CDR2: MNHEY and SVGAGI. This CDR3 spans 14 amino acids. The CDR3 protein is CASSYRTGNGEAFF. The CDR3 DNA sequence: TGTGCCAGCAGTTACAGGACAGGGAATGGTGAAGCTTTCTTT.

The V call is TRBV5-8, the J call TRBJ2-2, with 7 bases that match TRBD1. Germline assignment: CDR1 SGHTS and CDR2 YDEGEE. Losses at the gene ends were 4 bases for V and 5 bases for J; bases not matched to a gene: 2. The CDR3 runs to 13 residues. CDR3 DNA sequence: TGTGCCAGCAGCCCGACAGGGACCGGGGAGCTGTTTTTT. This gives the protein CASSPTGTGELFF.

This chain uses TRBV6-5 with TRBJ2-7; 9 bases line up with TRBD1. Germline CDR1 reads MNHEY; CDR2 reads SVGAGI. The trim removed 6 bases at V and 4 bases at J, leaving 10 bases unmatched. The CDR3 is 15 residues long. In DNA, the CDR3 is TGTGCCAGCAGCCACGGGGGGACAGGGTGGTACGAGCAGTACTTC. Translating it yields CASSHGGTGWYEQYF.

A few counts support this clone. The chain links TRBV5-1 to TRBJ1-1; unclear D gene. The germline CDR1 and CDR2 sequences are SGHRS and YFSETQ. The CDR3 runs 13 residues. V was pared by 4 bases and J by 1 base, with 8 bases between. CDR3 bases: TGCGCCAGCAGCGCCCTCGGGAACACTGAAGCTTTCTTT. It codes for CASSALGNTEAFF.

This clone appeared a few times. J is TRBJ2-1 and V is TRBV25-1, with 7 bases matching TRBD2. The V gene end was trimmed by 4 bases and the J gene end by 10 bases; junction bases not matched to a gene: 10. The CDR3 spans 14 residues. CDR1 MGHDK and CDR2 SYGVNS come from the germline V gene. In nucleotides, the CDR3 is TGTGCCAGCAGTGGGGCGGGGGACTGGGGGGAGCAGTTCTTC. Encoded protein: CASSGAGDWGEQFF.

The J gene is TRBJ2-2, the V gene TRBV30, with 10 nucleotides matching TRBD2. The V gene end was trimmed by 5 bases and the J gene end by 3 bases; junction bases not matched to a gene: 21. This CDR3 comprises 20 residues. Per germline, CDR1 GTSNPN and CDR2 SVGIG (reference sequence). CDR3 protein: CAWYSRRGLAGVGYTGELFF. In DNA, the CDR3 is TGTGCCTGGTACTCGAGAAGGGGCCTAGCGGGAGTTGGATACACCGGGGAGCTGTTTTTT.

The chain couples TRBV5-6 to TRBJ1-1; 8 bases match TRBD1. Germline lookup yields CDR1 SGHDT and CDR2 YYEEEE. Trimming cost V 4 bases and J 7 bases; bases outside gene matches: 3. This CDR3 is built from 12 residues. For the CDR3, the DNA is TGTGCCAGCAGCCGAGGACAGGGTGAAGCTTTCTTT. This translates into CASSRGQGEAFF.

The rearrangement joins TRBV28 to TRBJ1-1; D perhaps matches TRBD1 (6 bases). The CDR3 sequence is 16 residues long. Trimming stripped 2 bases from V and 4 bases from J, with 17 bases between. Looked up from germline, CDR1 is MDHEN and CDR2 is SYDVKM. As DNA, the CDR3 is TGTGCCAGCAGTTTAGTGCGGGGGCGCCCCGGCACTGAAGCTTTCTTT. This translates into CASSLVRGRPGTEAFF.

V gene TRBV7-2 combines with J gene TRBJ2-3; 7 bases are shared with TRBD1. Germline-derived CDR1 and CDR2 are SGHTA and FQGNSA. With V trimmed by 1 base and J by 1 base, 11 bases remained unmatched. This CDR3 is built from 18 residues. In nucleotides, the CDR3 is TGTGCCAGCAGCTTAGGCCCGGGACAGCCATCCCGCACAGATACGCAGTATTTT. This codes for CASSLGPGQPSRTDTQYF.

The chain combines TRBV6-5 with TRBJ2-1; 7 bases agree with TRBD1. The germline V gene encodes CDR1 MNHEY and CDR2 SVGAGI. This CDR3 comprises 15 residues. Losses at the gene ends were 4 bases for V and 3 bases for J; bases not matched to a gene: 6. The CDR3 region has the DNA TGTGCCAGCAGTTTACAGGGGTTTGGCTACAATGAGCAGTTCTTC. It specifies CASSLQGFGYNEQFF.

This clone was counted between two and nine times. The chain links TRBV30 to TRBJ1-1; 9 bases are a match to TRBD1. Germline lookup yields CDR1 GTSNPN and CDR2 SVGIG (reference sequence). The CDR3 has 13 residues. The junction had 1 base not matched to a gene; V was cut back by 4 bases and J by 1 base. CDR3 in amino acids: CAWMGQGNTEAFF. DNA of the CDR3: TGTGCCTGGATGGGACAGGGGAACACTGAAGCTTTCTTT.

The gene calls are TRBV7-9 and TRBJ2-1, with a possible D match to TRBD1 (6 bases). Germline V CDR1 and CDR2: SEHNR, FQNEAQ (reference sequence). The CDR3 is 15 amino acids. Trimming shortened V by 8 bases and J by 2 bases, and 16 bases separated the two germline ends. The CDR3 reads CASRGGVGPYNEQFF. The CDR3 bases are TGTGCCAGCCGAGGGGGAGTGGGACCCTACAATGAGCAGTTCTTC.

The V and J genes are TRBV15 and TRBJ2-7, with 8 bases that match TRBD2. The germline CDR1 and CDR2 sequences are LNHNV and YYDKDF (reference sequence). V was pared by 1 base and J by 3 bases, with 8 bases of the junction left unmatched. The CDR3 is 16 residues long. In DNA, the CDR3 is TGTGCCACCAGCAGAGGGGGACTAGGAACCGACTACGAGCAGTACTTC. Translating it yields CATSRGGLGTDYEQYF.